The 2 T cell receptor beta chains given below trace back to one sample, sequenced in a study of blood T cell repertoires in COVID-19 (dated by TCRdb to the early 2020s). Library preparation employed the immunoSEQ multiplex PCR assay. As stored in TCRdb, this immuneACCESS dataset retains in-frame rearrangements with V and J assigned. A fraction of the clones does not appear; measured against another copy, unresolved V genes explain less than half of the discrepancy, and the remainder lacks a known reason. The sample includes about 79,000 clones, with approximately 90% observed a single time. Clones ranked in the top ten supply approximately 15% of the sample. Sequencing used peripheral blood. The receptors here all came from a man aged 70 or older with active or convalescent COVID-19.

The chain carries TRBV4-1 and TRBJ2-3; TRBD1 aligns across 10 bases. CDR3 size: 15 residues. Germline V lookup: CDR1 MGHRA, CDR2 YSYEKL. V gave up 1 base and J gave up 5 bases; unmatched junction bases: 3. The chain's CDR3 is CASSQVGQGQDTQYF. CDR3 nucleotides: TGCGCCAGCAGCCAAGTGGGACAGGGGCAAGATACGCAGTATTTT.

This sequence joins TRBV19 and TRBJ1-1; 8 positions match TRBD1. The J segment lost 4 bases and the V segment lost 2 bases, leaving 6 bases of the junction unmatched. CDR3 size: 15 residues. Per the germline V gene, CDR1 is LNHDA and CDR2 is SQIVND (reference sequence). The DNA for the CDR3 is TGTGCCAGTAGTATAAAGACAGGGGCAGGCACTGAAGCTTTCTTT. Translation gives CASSIKTGAGTEAFF.